The sequence of this T cell receptor beta chain was determined in a study of beta chain features in type 1 diabetes. About the research overall: Cell yields, gender and age were similar in healthy donors and patients. Study findings and constraints: All four CD4+ subsets from Type 1 diabetes patients carried moderately but significantly shorter TCRB CDR3s. The influence of HLA type on TCRB rearrangement stayed undetermined.

As for this clone: The antigen is not known.

The V segment lost 5 bases and the J segment 1 base; nucleotides outside the gene matches: 3. The CDR3 consists of 15 residues. Germline V gene sequence: CDR1 SGHTA, CDR2 FQGTGA. Investigators reverse transcribed all isolated RNA, so they sequenced expressed TCRB transcripts. Measured with immunoSEQ multiplex PCR; TCRdb has only the in-frame clones, and not every one. The data contain roughly 340,000 clones, approximately 15% of them singletons. The authors sorted CD4+ naive, central memory, regulatory and stem cell-like memory cells via CD45RO/CCR7/CD25/CD127/CD95/CD27. The clonotype originates from a woman aged 18-29 years with type 1 diabetes. The rearrangement links TRBV7-3 to TRBJ2-5; 11 bases fit TRBD2. The sample comprised naive CD4+ T cells from blood. CDR3 coding DNA: TGTGCCAGCAGCCTGGGACTAGCGGCCCAAGAGACCCAGTACTTC. It codes for CASSLGLAAQETQYF.